Ten or more counts support the clone carrying this T cell receptor beta chain. RNA transcripts yielded amplified TCR beta CDR3 regions. The HTBI set primed first-round TCR CDR3 RT-PCR. TCRdb reprocessed the multiplex PCR reads with MiXCR, giving one entry per CDR3 protein. The sample includes hundreds of thousands of distinct CDR3 sequences, around 15% of them seen just once. This sample was included in a study of T cells in Graves' hyperthyroidism and ophthalmopathy. About the study: Sampling of peripheral blood happened at initial diagnosis, prior to any treatment.

The CDR3 is made up of 14 amino acids. CDR1 is SQVTM and CDR2 is ANQGSEA in the germline V gene. J lost 7 bases, V lost 4 bases, and 11 bases had no gene match. Sequenced: blood. This chain links TRBV29-1 with TRBJ2-7; 9 nucleotides match TRBD1. The clonotype was recovered from a woman aged 40-49 years with Graves' ophthalmopathy. The CDR3 coding sequence is TGCAGCGTTGGTATCATGGACAGGGGTGGAGAGCAGTACTTC. Residues: CSVGIMDRGGEQYF.